Listed below are T cell receptor beta chains from one sample, sequenced in a study of blood T cell repertoires in COVID-19. Generated by immunoSEQ multiplex PCR, the TCRdb table keeps only in-frame clones and is missing some. This sample has some 270,000 clones, with around 85% found just once. Input material: PBMCs or T cells enriched from blood (not recorded which). Receptor source: a woman aged 50 to 65 with acute COVID-19. The CDR3 runs from the conserved cysteine through the conserved F or W. Fields, in order: V gene, J gene, D gene, clone size, CDR3 protein, CDR3 DNA. The D gene is left open where the match is weak. The size entry is marked missing in some rows and otherwise reads once, few, many or a size class.

TRBV5-4	TRBJ1-1	TRBD1	.	CASSRDRLTNTEAFF	TGTGCCAGCAGCAGGGACAGGTTAACGAACACTGAAGCTTTCTTT
TRBV10-1	TRBJ1-4	.	.	CASSASQGYNEKLFF	TGCGCCAGCAGTGCTTCTCAGGGTTATAATGAAAAACTGTTTTTT
TRBV6-6	TRBJ1-4	.	.	CASIDTWTSGEKLFF	TGTGCCAGCATCGACACTTGGACATCTGGCGAAAAACTGTTTTTT
TRBV30	TRBJ1-5	.	.	CAWSAAGVSQPQHF	TGTGCCTGGAGTGCGGCAGGGGTAAGTCAGCCCCAGCATTTT
TRBV18	TRBJ1-2	TRBD1	.	CASSTQGPQNGYTF	TGTGCCAGCTCGACACAGGGGCCCCAGAATGGCTACACCTTC
TRBV20-1	TRBJ2-1	.	.	CSASDRQGPYNEQFF	TGCAGTGCTAGTGACCGCCAGGGGCCGTACAATGAGCAGTTCTTC
TRBV10-3	TRBJ2-2	TRBD2	once	CAISARLAGGINTGELFF	TGTGCCATCAGCGCCCGACTAGCGGGGGGGATAAACACCGGGGAGCTGTTTTTT
TRBV5-1	TRBJ2-7	.	.	CASSLGDNSYEQYF	TGCGCCAGCAGCTTGGGGGACAACTCCTACGAGCAGTACTTC
TRBV5-6	TRBJ1-2	TRBD1	few	CASSLGQGGYGYTF	TGTGCCAGCAGCTTGGGACAGGGTGGCTATGGCTACACCTTC
TRBV6-5	TRBJ2-7	TRBD1	.	CASWDSGHSYEQYF	TGTGCCAGCTGGGACAGCGGTCACTCCTACGAGCAGTACTTC
TRBV27	TRBJ1-6	.	.	CASSLMRAAYNSPLHF	TGTGCCAGCAGTTTAATGCGGGCAGCCTATAATTCACCCCTCCACTTT
TRBV6-5	TRBJ2-2	.	.	CASSRQEYTGELFF	TGTGCCAGCAGTCGACAGGAGTACACCGGGGAGCTGTTTTTT
TRBV30	TRBJ2-2	.	once	CAWSLDTGELFF	TGTGCCTGGAGCCTAGACACCGGGGAGCTGTTTTTT
TRBV5-4	TRBJ1-1	TRBD1	.	CASSLPKGARAFF	TGTGCCAGCAGCCTACCAAAGGGGGCGCGCGCTTTCTTT
TRBV19	TRBJ1-5	TRBD1	.	CASSIEKTGALGNQPQHF	TGTGCCAGTAGTATAGAGAAGACAGGGGCGTTGGGCAATCAGCCCCAGCATTTT
TRBV19	TRBJ2-3	TRBD2	once	CASKEGTSGNPTDTQYF	TGTGCCAGTAAAGAGGGGACTAGCGGAAACCCCACAGATACGCAGTATTTT
TRBV7-6	TRBJ1-1	.	once	CASSPTRAVNTEAFF	TGTGCCAGCAGCCCCACGCGGGCTGTGAACACTGAAGCTTTCTTT
TRBV30	TRBJ1-2	TRBD1	.	CAWNTLTGGYGYTF	TGTGCCTGGAATACTCTGACAGGGGGGTATGGCTACACCTTC
TRBV3-1/TRBV3-2	TRBJ1-1	.	.	CASSLGSGSNTEAFF	TGTGCCAGCAGCCTGGGCTCTGGGTCCAACACTGAAGCTTTCTTT
TRBV15	TRBJ1-6	TRBD1	.	CATSRGKQGIGSPLHF	TGTGCCACCAGCAGAGGGAAACAGGGGATCGGATCACCCCTCCACTTT
TRBV30	TRBJ2-7	.	.	CAWSATGRTYEQYF	TGTGCCTGGAGTGCCACAGGGAGAACCTACGAGCAGTACTTC
TRBV7-2	TRBJ1-2	TRBD1	.	CASSTGQGGYGYTF	TGTGCCAGCAGCACCGGACAGGGTGGCTATGGCTACACCTTC
TRBV19	TRBJ1-5	TRBD1	.	CASSQGAGQPQHF	TGTGCCAGTAGTCAGGGGGCGGGTCAGCCCCAGCATTTT
TRBV19	TRBJ2-1	TRBD2	.	CASSMGGGSPNEQFF	TGTGCCAGTAGTATGGGCGGGGGGTCCCCCAATGAGCAGTTCTTC
TRBV3-1/TRBV3-2	TRBJ2-1	.	.	CASSQDRDTGFPYNEQFF	TGTGCCAGCAGCCAAGACCGGGACACGGGGTTCCCCTACAATGAGCAGTTCTTC
TRBV3-1/TRBV3-2	TRBJ1-1	.	.	CASWNRNTEAFF	TGTGCCAGCTGGAACAGGAACACTGAAGCTTTCTTT
TRBV2	TRBJ1-2	TRBD1	many	CASSETPGTGRGYTF	TGTGCCAGCAGTGAAACCCCCGGGACAGGGCGAGGCTACACCTTC
TRBV2	TRBJ1-1	.	.	CASNVGGRVDTEAFF	TGTGCCAGCAACGTCGGGGGGAGGGTGGACACTGAAGCTTTCTTT